This T cell receptor (beta chain) was sequenced during a study of blood T cells in healthy people across ages. Study-level results: With donor CMV status unknown, expanded clonotype changes were possibly confounded.

A second PCR, run for roughly 6 to 11 cycles, used a sample-barcoded 5' primer plus a J-beta primer mix. All cDNA molecules were each tagged by a template-switch adaptor with 12 random nucleotides. There were at least 3 million CDR3-containing paired-end reads obtained from each sample. In TCRdb, the 5' RACE reads were re-called with MiXCR into one record per CDR3 protein. The sample includes roughly 1.9 million distinct CDR3 sequences, roughly 43% of them seen just once. Per the germline V gene, CDR1 is LGHDT and CDR2 is YNNKEL (reference sequence). V dropped 6 bases and J dropped 9 bases, with 21 bases sitting between them. The CDR3 length is 15 residues. Remarks on this clonotype: Its target is not known.

The sequence came from a human donor in good health. The chain employs TRBV3-1 and TRBJ2-4, with TRBD2 as a possible D gene (6 bases). Sample: blood. Here the CDR3 reads CASRHRGLGPTIQYF. In DNA form, the CDR3 reads TGTGCCAGCAGGCATCGGGGGTTGGGGCCTACCATTCAGTACTTC.